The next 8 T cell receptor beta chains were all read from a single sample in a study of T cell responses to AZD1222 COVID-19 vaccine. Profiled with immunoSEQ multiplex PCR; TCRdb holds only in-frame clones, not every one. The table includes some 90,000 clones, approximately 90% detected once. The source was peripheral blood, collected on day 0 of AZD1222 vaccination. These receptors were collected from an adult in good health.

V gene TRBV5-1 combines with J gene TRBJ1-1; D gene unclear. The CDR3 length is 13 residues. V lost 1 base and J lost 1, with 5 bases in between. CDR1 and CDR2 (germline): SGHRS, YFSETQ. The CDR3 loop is CASSLTTNTEAFF. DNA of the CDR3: TGCGCCAGCAGCTTGACAACGAACACTGAAGCTTTCTTT.

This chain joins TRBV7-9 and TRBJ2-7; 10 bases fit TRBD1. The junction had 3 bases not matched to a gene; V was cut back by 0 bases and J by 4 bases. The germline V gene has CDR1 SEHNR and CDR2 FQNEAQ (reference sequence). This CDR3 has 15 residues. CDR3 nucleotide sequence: TGTGCCAGCAGCTTAGCGTTGGGACAGGGGTACGAGCAGTACTTC. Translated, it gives CASSLALGQGYEQYF.

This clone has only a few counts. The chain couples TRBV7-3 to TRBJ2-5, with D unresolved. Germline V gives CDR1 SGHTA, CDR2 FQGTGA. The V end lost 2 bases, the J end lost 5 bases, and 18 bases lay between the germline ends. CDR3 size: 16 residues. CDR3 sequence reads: CASSLAPNPEQETQYF. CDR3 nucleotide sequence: TGTGCCAGCAGCTTAGCCCCGAACCCCGAGCAGGAGACCCAGTACTTC.

The CDR3 DNA is TGCGCCAGCAGCGACCATGGGGGGGCCGGCTCTGGGGCCAACGTCCTGACTTTC. Translation gives CASSDHGGAGSGANVLTF. The chain links TRBV5-1 to TRBJ2-6, with a possible D match to TRBD2 (7 bases). Germline V CDR1 and CDR2: SGHRS, YFSETQ. The ends were cut back, 4 bases at V and 0 bases at J, with 17 bases in the middle. CDR3 size: 18 residues.

CDR3 region: CASTRSSPGNTEAFF. The CDR3 coding sequence is TGCGCCAGCACCCGATCCAGCCCGGGGAACACTGAAGCTTTCTTT. V and J are TRBV4-1 and TRBJ1-1; D not certain. The CDR3 length is 15 residues. Germline assignment: CDR1 MGHRA and CDR2 YSYEKL. V shed 7 bases and J shed 1 base, with 16 bases lying between them.

As DNA, the CDR3 is TGTGCCAGCAGTGCGGACTATGGCTACACCTTC. Its translation: CASSADYGYTF. The chain carries TRBV2 and TRBJ1-2; D gene uncertain. The V end lost 4 bases, the J end lost 3 bases, and 3 bases lay between the germline ends. This CDR3 region has 11 residues. The germline V gene encodes CDR1 SNHLY and CDR2 FYNNEI.

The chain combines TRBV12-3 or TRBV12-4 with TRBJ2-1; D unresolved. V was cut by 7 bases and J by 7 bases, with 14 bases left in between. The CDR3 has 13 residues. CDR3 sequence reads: CASTFVAGNEQFF. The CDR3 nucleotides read TGTGCCAGCACCTTTGTAGCCGGGAATGAGCAGTTCTTC.

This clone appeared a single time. CDR3 sequence: CASSLNRESTEAFF. The CDR3 DNA follows: TGTGCCAGTAGTTTAAACAGGGAATCCACTGAAGCTTTCTTT. The V gene is TRBV19, the J gene TRBJ1-1; weak D call: TRBD1 (6 bases). V lost 5 bases, J lost 4 bases, and 14 bases lay in between. CDR3 length: 14 residues. The germline V gene has CDR1 LNHDA and CDR2 SQIVND (reference sequence).